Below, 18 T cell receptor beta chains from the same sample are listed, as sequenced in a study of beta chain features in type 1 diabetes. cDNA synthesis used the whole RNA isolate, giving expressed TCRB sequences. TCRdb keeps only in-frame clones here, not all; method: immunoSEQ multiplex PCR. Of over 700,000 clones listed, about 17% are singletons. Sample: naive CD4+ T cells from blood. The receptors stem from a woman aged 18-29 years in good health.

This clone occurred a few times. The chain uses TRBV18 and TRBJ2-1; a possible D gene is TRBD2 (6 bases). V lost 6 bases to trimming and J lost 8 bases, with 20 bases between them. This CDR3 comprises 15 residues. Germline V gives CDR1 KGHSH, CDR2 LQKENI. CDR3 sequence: CASSPRPGPGDEQFF. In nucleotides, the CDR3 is TGTGCCAGCTCGCCCAGACCGGGCCCGGGGGATGAGCAGTTCTTC.

CDR3 residues: CASRQAEETQYF. DNA of the CDR3: TGTGCCAGCAGACAAGCGGAAGAGACCCAGTACTTC. The V gene is TRBV2, the J gene TRBJ2-5; TRBD2 is a possible D gene (5 bases). Trimming left V 6 bases short and J 3 bases short, with 8 bases between. This CDR3 contains 12 residues. CDR1 is SNHLY and CDR2 is FYNNEI in the germline V gene.

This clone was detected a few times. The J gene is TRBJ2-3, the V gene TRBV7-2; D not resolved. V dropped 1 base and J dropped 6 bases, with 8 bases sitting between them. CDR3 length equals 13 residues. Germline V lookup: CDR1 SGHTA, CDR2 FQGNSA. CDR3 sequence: CASSLGTVDTQYF. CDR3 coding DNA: TGTGCCAGCAGCTTAGGAACTGTCGATACGCAGTATTTT.

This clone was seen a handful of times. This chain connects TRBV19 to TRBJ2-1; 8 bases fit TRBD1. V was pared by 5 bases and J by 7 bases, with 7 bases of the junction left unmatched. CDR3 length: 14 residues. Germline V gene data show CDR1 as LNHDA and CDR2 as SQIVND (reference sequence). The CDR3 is CASSDNRGRNEQFF. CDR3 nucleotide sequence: TGTGCCAGTAGTGACAACAGGGGGAGGAATGAGCAGTTCTTC.

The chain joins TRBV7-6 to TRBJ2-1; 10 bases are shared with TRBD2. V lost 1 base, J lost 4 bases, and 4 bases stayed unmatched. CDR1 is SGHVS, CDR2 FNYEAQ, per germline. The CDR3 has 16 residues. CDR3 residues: CASSLGLAGGYNEQFF. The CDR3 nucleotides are TGTGCCAGCAGCTTAGGTTTAGCGGGGGGATACAATGAGCAGTTCTTC.

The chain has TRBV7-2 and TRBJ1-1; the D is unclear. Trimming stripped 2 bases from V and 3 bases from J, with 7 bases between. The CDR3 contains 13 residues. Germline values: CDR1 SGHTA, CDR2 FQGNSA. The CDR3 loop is CASSLISDTEAFF. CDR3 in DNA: TGTGCCAGCAGCTTAATTAGTGACACTGAAGCTTTCTTT.

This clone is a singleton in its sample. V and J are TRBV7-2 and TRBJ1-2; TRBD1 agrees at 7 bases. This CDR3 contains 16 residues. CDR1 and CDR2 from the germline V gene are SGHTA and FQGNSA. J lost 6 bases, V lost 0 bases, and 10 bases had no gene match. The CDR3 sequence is CASSLALTGAVDGYTF. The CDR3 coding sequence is TGTGCCAGCAGCTTAGCTCTAACAGGGGCGGTCGATGGCTACACCTTC.

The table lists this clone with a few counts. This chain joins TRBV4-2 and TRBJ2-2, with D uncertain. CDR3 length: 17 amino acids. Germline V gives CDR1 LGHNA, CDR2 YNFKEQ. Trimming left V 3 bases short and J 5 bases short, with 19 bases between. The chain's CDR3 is CASSHGPQRAGTGELFF. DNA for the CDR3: TGTGCCAGCAGCCACGGGCCGCAAAGGGCAGGTACCGGGGAGCTGTTTTTT.

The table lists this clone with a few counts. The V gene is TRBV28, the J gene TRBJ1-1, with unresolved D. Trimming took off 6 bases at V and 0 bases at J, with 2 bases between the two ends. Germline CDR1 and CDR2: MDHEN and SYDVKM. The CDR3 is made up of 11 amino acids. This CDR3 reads CASRMNTEAFF. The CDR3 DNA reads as TGTGCCAGCAGGATGAACACTGAAGCTTTCTTT.

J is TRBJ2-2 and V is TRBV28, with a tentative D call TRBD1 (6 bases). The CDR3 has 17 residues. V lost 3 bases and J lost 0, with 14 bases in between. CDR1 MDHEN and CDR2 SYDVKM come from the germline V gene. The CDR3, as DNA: TGTGCCAGCAGTTTTTTGGGGGCCCCCGCGAACACCGGGGAGCTGTTTTTT. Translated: CASSFLGAPANTGELFF. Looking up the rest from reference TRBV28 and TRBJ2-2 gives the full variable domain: DVKVTQSSRYLVKRTGEKVFLECVQDMDHENMFWYRQDPGLGLRLIYFSYDVKMKEKGDIPEGYSVSREKKERFSLILESASTNQTSMYLCASSFLGAPANTGELFFGEGSRLTVL.

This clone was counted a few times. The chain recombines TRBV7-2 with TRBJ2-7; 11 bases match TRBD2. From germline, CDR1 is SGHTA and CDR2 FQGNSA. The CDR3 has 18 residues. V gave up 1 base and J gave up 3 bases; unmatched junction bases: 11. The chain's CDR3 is CASSLVGPSGRRIYEQYF. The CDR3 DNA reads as TGTGCCAGCAGCTTAGTAGGGCCTAGCGGGAGGCGAATCTACGAGCAGTACTTC.

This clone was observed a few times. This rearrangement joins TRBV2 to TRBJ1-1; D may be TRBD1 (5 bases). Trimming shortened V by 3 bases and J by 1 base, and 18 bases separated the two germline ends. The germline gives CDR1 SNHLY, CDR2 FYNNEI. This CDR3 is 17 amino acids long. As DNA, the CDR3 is TGTGCCAGCAGTGACTGGGGTAGGGGCAGTCGGAACACTGAAGCTTTCTTT. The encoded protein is CASSDWGRGSRNTEAFF.

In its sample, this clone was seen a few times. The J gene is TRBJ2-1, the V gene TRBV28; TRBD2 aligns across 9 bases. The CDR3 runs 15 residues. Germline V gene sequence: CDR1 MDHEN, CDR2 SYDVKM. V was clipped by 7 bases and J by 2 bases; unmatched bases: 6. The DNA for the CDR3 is TGTGCCAGCATGGGACTAGCCGGTCCCTACAATGAGCAGTTCTTC. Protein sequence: CASMGLAGPYNEQFF.

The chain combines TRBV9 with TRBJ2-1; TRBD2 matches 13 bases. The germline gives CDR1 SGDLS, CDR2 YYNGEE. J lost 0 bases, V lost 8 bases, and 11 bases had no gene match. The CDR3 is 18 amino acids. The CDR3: CASSSGTSGMGSYNEQFF. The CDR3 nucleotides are TGTGCCAGTAGCTCAGGGACTAGCGGGATGGGCTCCTACAATGAGCAGTTCTTC.

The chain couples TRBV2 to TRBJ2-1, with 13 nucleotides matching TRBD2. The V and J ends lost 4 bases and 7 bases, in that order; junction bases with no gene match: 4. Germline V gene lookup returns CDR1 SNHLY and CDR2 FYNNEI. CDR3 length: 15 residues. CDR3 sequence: CASSAPGLAGNEQFF. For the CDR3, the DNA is TGTGCCAGCAGTGCCCCGGGACTAGCGGGAAATGAGCAGTTCTTC.

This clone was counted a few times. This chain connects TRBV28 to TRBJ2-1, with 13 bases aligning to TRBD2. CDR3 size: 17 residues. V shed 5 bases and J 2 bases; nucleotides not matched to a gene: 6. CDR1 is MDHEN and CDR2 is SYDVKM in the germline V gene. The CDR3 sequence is CASSPTSGRPPYNEQFF. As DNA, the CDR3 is TGTGCCAGCAGTCCGACTAGCGGGAGGCCTCCCTACAATGAGCAGTTCTTC.

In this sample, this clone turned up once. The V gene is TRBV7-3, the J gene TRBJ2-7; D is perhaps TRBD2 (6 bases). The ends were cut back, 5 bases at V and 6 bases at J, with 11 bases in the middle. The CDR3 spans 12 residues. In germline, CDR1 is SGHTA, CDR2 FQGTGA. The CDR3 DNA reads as TGTGCCAGCAGCGCAAACGGGGGCGAGCAGTACTTC. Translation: CASSANGGEQYF.

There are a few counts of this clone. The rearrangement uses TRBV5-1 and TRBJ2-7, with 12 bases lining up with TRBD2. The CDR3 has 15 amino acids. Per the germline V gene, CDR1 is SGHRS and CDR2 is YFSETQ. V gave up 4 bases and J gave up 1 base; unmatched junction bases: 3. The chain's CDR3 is CASSPGLAGSYEQYF. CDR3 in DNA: TGCGCCAGCAGCCCCGGACTAGCGGGATCCTACGAGCAGTACTTC. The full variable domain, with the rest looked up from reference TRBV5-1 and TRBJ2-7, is KAGVTQTPRYLIKTRGQQVTLSCSPISGHRSVSWYQQTPGQGLQFLFEYFSETQRNKGNFPGRFSGRQFSNSRSEMNVSTLELGDSALYLCASSPGLAGSYEQYFGPGTRLTVT.